The 4 T cell receptor beta chains given below trace back to one sample, sequenced in a study of cytomegalovirus exposure and HLA in healthy donors. PCR employed 60 Vbeta and 13 Jbeta primers. The repertoire was sequenced with immunoSEQ multiplex PCR; TCRdb's copy has only in-frame clones and lacks some. This table holds 190,000 or so clones, 80% found once. The sample comprised PBMCs. These receptors were taken from a boy between 5 and 17 years old in good health and CMV-seronegative.

V usage is TRBV6-5 and J usage is TRBJ2-1; 9 bases line up with TRBD2. V trimming: 8 bases; J trimming: 7 bases; junction bases outside the gene matches: 9. This CDR3 is built from 14 residues. CDR1 is MNHEY and CDR2 is SVGAGI in the germline V gene. The CDR3 DNA is TGTGCCAGCGGGTATTCGACTAGCGGTAATGAGCAGTTCTTC. Translating gives CASGYSTSGNEQFF.

The gene calls are TRBV9 and TRBJ1-1; D might be TRBD1 (5 bases). V lost 5 bases, J lost 2 bases, and 16 bases lay in between. Looked up from germline, CDR1 is SGDLS and CDR2 is YYNGEE. The CDR3 is 15 residues long. The CDR3 here is CASRGLLDKNTEAFF. The CDR3 DNA is TGTGCCAGCAGGGGATTATTGGACAAAAACACTGAAGCTTTCTTT.

The chain links TRBV5-1 to TRBJ1-1; TRBD1 aligns across 8 bases. The CDR3 totals 16 residues. V was clipped by 4 bases and J by 4 bases; unmatched bases: 12. From germline, CDR1 is SGHRS and CDR2 YFSETQ. The CDR3 nucleotides are TGCGCCAGCAGCCAGGGGGCGGGCTGGATGGGCACTGAAGCTTTCTTT. Its protein product is CASSQGAGWMGTEAFF.

This chain connects TRBV18 to TRBJ1-5; the D gene is possibly TRBD1 (5 bases). The length of the CDR3 is 15 residues. Trimming removed 5 bases from V and 0 bases from J, with 11 bases in between. The germline V gene encodes CDR1 KGHSH and CDR2 LQKENI. The CDR3 DNA reads TGTGCCAGCTCAACCCAGGGTTATAGCAATCAGCCCCAGCATTTT. Translation: CASSTQGYSNQPQHF.